This passage covers 28 T cell receptor beta chains from one sample sequenced in a study of human thymus T cells. The source of the thymus tissue was resections taken during corrective heart surgery. The method was immunoSEQ multiplex PCR; TCRdb's version includes in-frame clones alone and lacks a portion of them. The sample has tens of thousands of clones; 95% are singletons. Sequenced input: thymus tissue. The receptors were sampled from a girl less than two years old with a congenital heart defect but otherwise immunologically healthy.

The V call is TRBV27, the J call TRBJ1-6; 9 bases are shared with TRBD1. Germline values: CDR1 MNHEY, CDR2 SMNVEV (reference sequence). Germline trimming cut 7 bases from V and 9 bases from J; bases unmatched to any gene: 16. The CDR3 extends over 17 amino acids. The CDR3 DNA reads as TGTGCCAGCACCGACAGCCCGGGACAGGGAGGGGGTTCACCCCTCCACTTT. The encoded protein is CASTDSPGQGGGSPLHF.

J is TRBJ2-3 and V is TRBV7-6; D ambiguous. Germline V CDR1 and CDR2: SGHVS, FNYEAQ. V was cut by 1 base and J by 4 bases, with 9 bases left in between. This CDR3 is 14 amino acids long. Here the CDR3 DNA reads TGTGCCAGCAGCTTAGGGCCCCCAGCAGATACGCAGTATTTT. Translation gives CASSLGPPADTQYF.

This clone appeared once. J is TRBJ2-6 and V is TRBV25-1; D possibly matches TRBD1 or TRBD2 (5 bases each). The ends were cut back, 5 bases at V and 0 bases at J, with 14 bases in the middle. In germline, CDR1 is MGHDK, CDR2 SYGVNS. This CDR3 region has 17 residues. The CDR3: CASSRDLGDSGANVLTF. The DNA for the CDR3 is TGTGCCAGCAGTCGCGACCTGGGGGACTCTGGGGCCAACGTCCTGACTTTC.

This clone was observed a single time. An end of the junction differs from the germline gene, which may be a read error. This chain connects TRBV30 to TRBJ2-1; D remains ambiguous. CDR3 size: 12 residues. From germline, CDR1 is GTSNPN and CDR2 SVGIG (reference sequence). The DNA for the CDR3 is TGTGCCTGGAATGGCCTATCCCTGGTTATTGTCTTC. Translated: CAWNGLSLVIVF.

The chain carries TRBV5-5 and TRBJ2-5, with D unresolved. CDR3 length: 13 amino acids. CDR1 and CDR2 (germline): SGHKS, YYEKEE (reference sequence). Trimming took off 0 bases at V and 5 bases at J, with 8 bases between the two ends. CDR3 DNA: TGTGCCAGCAGCTTGGGGATCCTGGAGACCCAGTACTTC. Protein product: CASSLGILETQYF.

The chain combines TRBV27 with TRBJ2-2; D unresolved. Deletions cut 10 bases from V and 5 bases from J, with 8 bases between. This CDR3 has 11 residues. Per germline, CDR1 MNHEY and CDR2 SMNVEV (reference sequence). The CDR3 coding sequence is TGTGCCACCAAAGGGACCGGGGAGCTGTTTTTT. It translates to CATKGTGELFF.

The chain recombines TRBV25-1 with TRBJ2-5; 13 bases map to TRBD2. The V segment lost 4 bases and the J segment 4 bases; nucleotides outside the gene matches: 9. The length of the CDR3 is 17 residues. Germline V gene sequence: CDR1 MGHDK, CDR2 SYGVNS. CDR3 amino acids: CASSAIQLAGGPETQYF. Here the CDR3 DNA reads TGTGCCAGCAGTGCCATTCAACTAGCGGGAGGGCCAGAGACCCAGTACTTC.

The chain couples TRBV19 to TRBJ2-2; the D gene is possibly TRBD2 (6 bases). The CDR3 runs to 13 residues. The V and J ends lost 3 bases and 8 bases respectively, with 10 bases between them. The germline V gene encodes CDR1 LNHDA and CDR2 SQIVND (reference sequence). CDR3 sequence: CASSIWREGELFF. DNA of the CDR3: TGTGCCAGTAGTATTTGGAGGGAAGGGGAGCTGTTTTTT.

The V and J genes are TRBV30 and TRBJ2-5; TRBD2 might be the D (6 bases). V lost 0 bases to trimming and J lost 4 bases, with 21 bases between them. CDR3 length: 17 residues. Germline CDR1 reads GTSNPN; CDR2 reads SVGIG (reference sequence). The CDR3 loop reads CAWSVEGLHSGPETQYF. CDR3 in DNA: TGTGCCTGGAGTGTAGAAGGACTACACTCAGGACCAGAGACCCAGTACTTC.

The sample holds one count of this clone. The rearrangement links TRBV5-4 to TRBJ2-6; no reliable D call. The CDR3 covers 19 residues. V shed 4 bases and J shed 0 bases, with 20 bases lying between them. Germline V CDR1 and CDR2: SGHNT, YYREEE (reference sequence). In nucleotides, the CDR3 is TGTGCCAGCAGCCAGGCCGCGGTGGGAACTATCTCTGGGGCCAACGTCCTGACTTTC. This codes for CASSQAAVGTISGANVLTF.

The chain recombines TRBV28 with TRBJ2-1, with 9 nucleotides matching TRBD2. V gave up 6 bases and J gave up 13 bases; unmatched junction bases: 4. There are 11 residues in the CDR3. Germline V lookup: CDR1 MDHEN, CDR2 SYDVKM. CDR3 sequence (DNA): TGTGCCAGCAGGCGGGAGGGGCTACAGTTCTTC. This encodes CASRREGLQFF.

The chain carries TRBV18 and TRBJ2-5; the D gene is possibly TRBD1 (5 bases). V was cut by 4 bases and J by 4 bases, with 10 bases left in between. The CDR3 sequence is 13 residues long. Per the germline V gene, CDR1 is KGHSH and CDR2 is LQKENI. CDR3: CASSLKGVETQYF. The CDR3 DNA follows: TGTGCCAGCTCACTAAAAGGGGTAGAGACCCAGTACTTC. The full variable domain, rest sourced from reference TRBV18 and TRBJ2-5, is NAGVMQNPRHLVRRRGQEARLRCSPMKGHSHVYWYRQLPEEGLKFMVYLQKENIIDESGMPKERFSAEFPKEGPSILRIQQVVRGDSAAYFCASSLKGVETQYFGPGTRLLVL.

The chain uses TRBV7-9 and TRBJ1-1, with unresolved D. With 7 bases removed from V and 3 bases from J, the gap between germline ends came to 18 bases. The CDR3 runs to 15 residues. From germline, CDR1 is SEHNR and CDR2 FQNEAQ (reference sequence). CDR3 nucleotide sequence: TGTGCCAGCACCTCCGGGGAGACCCCGGACACTGAAGCTTTCTTT. This codes for CASTSGETPDTEAFF. The complete variable domain, with remaining parts taken from reference TRBV7-9 and TRBJ1-1, reads DTGVSQNPRHKITKRGQNVTFRCDPISEHNRLYWYRQTLGQGPEFLTYFQNEAQLEKSRLLSDRFSAERPKGSFSTLEIQRTEQGDSAMYLCASTSGETPDTEAFFGQGTRLTVV.

This clone was found once. V usage is TRBV7-9 and J usage is TRBJ2-5, with a possible D match to TRBD2 (6 bases). V was cut by 5 bases and J by 2 bases, with 15 bases left in between. Germline CDR1 is SEHNR and CDR2 is FQNEAQ (reference sequence). The CDR3 covers 15 residues. CDR3 sequence: CASSPGDREQETQYF. CDR3 nucleotide sequence: TGTGCCAGCAGCCCGGGGGACCGAGAACAAGAGACCCAGTACTTC.

The V and J genes are TRBV5-6 and TRBJ1-2; TRBD1 might be the D (5 bases). Trimming shortened V by 0 bases and J by 4 bases, and 13 bases separated the two germline ends. Germline loops: CDR1 SGHDT, CDR2 YYEEEE. This CDR3 contains 15 residues. The CDR3 nucleotides read TGTGCCAGCAGCTTGGAAGGGGACCGACTCTATGGCTACACCTTC. Its protein is CASSLEGDRLYGYTF.

The chain recombines TRBV9 with TRBJ1-3, with no clear D. The CDR3 totals 15 residues. Trimming left V 0 bases short and J 0 bases short, with 7 bases between. Germline values: CDR1 SGDLS, CDR2 YYNGEE. CDR3 sequence reads: CASSVGHHSGNTIYF. In DNA, the CDR3 is TGTGCCAGCAGCGTAGGCCACCACTCTGGAAACACCATATATTTT.

This chain connects TRBV7-2 to TRBJ2-1, with D perhaps TRBD2 (6 bases). The V end was cut by 0 bases, the J end by 6 bases, with 12 bases between. Germline values: CDR1 SGHTA, CDR2 FQGNSA. The CDR3 is 15 amino acids. DNA for the CDR3: TGTGCCAGCAGCTTAGCCCTAGCGAGTCCCAATGAGCAGTTCTTC. It codes for CASSLALASPNEQFF.

The chain joins TRBV7-2 to TRBJ1-2; a possible D gene is TRBD1 (5 bases). CDR3 length: 19 residues. CDR1 is SGHTA and CDR2 is FQGNSA in the germline V gene. V lost 0 bases and J 1 base, leaving 21 bases between the germline ends. The chain's CDR3 is CASSLARGLTVEDNYGYTF. The DNA of the CDR3 is TGTGCCAGCAGCTTAGCCCGGGGATTGACAGTGGAAGATAACTATGGCTACACCTTC.

The V and J genes are TRBV29-1 and TRBJ2-1; D assignment may be TRBD1 or TRBD2 (5 bases each). Germline CDR1 is SQVTM and CDR2 is ANQGSEA. The CDR3 is 16 amino acids. V lost 4 bases, J lost 7 bases, and 23 bases lay in between. The CDR3 loop reads CSVGAVGAQGENEQFF. The CDR3 region has the DNA TGCAGCGTTGGGGCCGTCGGCGCCCAGGGAGAGAATGAGCAGTTCTTC.

V and J are TRBV5-1 and TRBJ2-5; D is unresolved. The CDR3 totals 13 residues. V was pared by 1 base and J by 4 bases, with 8 bases between. Germline V gene data show CDR1 as SGHRS and CDR2 as YFSETQ. In nucleotides, the CDR3 is TGCGCCAGCAGCTTGCGTGTTCTAGAGACCCAGTACTTC. Protein product: CASSLRVLETQYF.

The genes are TRBV4-2 and TRBJ2-7; 8 nucleotides agree with TRBD2. CDR3 length: 17 residues. Trimming removed 0 bases from V and 6 bases from J; junction bases left unmatched: 13. Germline CDR1 LGHNA, CDR2 YNFKEQ. The CDR3 is CASSQDGTREDLGEQYF. The CDR3 nucleotides read TGTGCCAGCAGCCAAGACGGTACGCGGGAGGACTTGGGCGAGCAGTACTTC.

The chain links TRBV7-9 to TRBJ2-3; no reliable D call. Germline V gene data show CDR1 as SEHNR and CDR2 as FQNEAQ (reference sequence). This CDR3 region has 15 residues. V was pared by 7 bases and J by 6 bases, with 20 bases between. In DNA form, the CDR3 reads TGTGCCAGCAACGCCCTCCCTATCACCGTGGATACGCAGTATTTT. It yields the protein CASNALPITVDTQYF.

This rearrangement joins TRBV19 to TRBJ2-1; 11 positions match TRBD2. CDR1 is LNHDA and CDR2 is SQIVND in the germline V gene (reference sequence). This CDR3 region has 19 residues. Trimming took 4 bases from V and 3 from J; bases not matched to a gene: 14. Here the CDR3 DNA reads TGTGCCAGTAGTAACGCTAGCGGGAGGTCCCAAGGGGGCTACAATGAGCAGTTCTTC. This codes for CASSNASGRSQGGYNEQFF.

The CDR3 reads CASSGCLGRNTGELFF. The CDR3 nucleotides read TGCGCCAGCAGTGGGTGTCTAGGTCGTAACACCGGGGAGCTGTTTTTT. The chain links TRBV10-1 to TRBJ2-2; D is ambiguous. This CDR3 contains 16 residues. V gave up 4 bases and J gave up 2 bases, with 14 bases separating them. Germline loops: CDR1 WNHNN, CDR2 SYGVQD (reference sequence).

This chain connects TRBV19 to TRBJ2-6; a weak D match, TRBD2 (5 bases). Germline V gene lookup returns CDR1 LNHDA and CDR2 SQIVND (reference sequence). There are 15 residues in the CDR3. V lost 5 bases and J lost 0, with 8 bases in between. In DNA, the CDR3 is TGTGCCAGTAGTCGGGGTAGCTCTGGGGCCAACGTCCTGACTTTC. Translating it yields CASSRGSSGANVLTF.

The V and J genes are TRBV2 and TRBJ2-7, with D hard to call. The ends were cut back, 2 bases at V and 6 bases at J, with 8 bases in the middle. The V gene's germline CDR1 is SNHLY and CDR2 FYNNEI. The CDR3 extends over 12 amino acids. CDR3 sequence: CASSEWASEQYF. The CDR3 DNA sequence: TGTGCCAGCAGTGAATGGGCATCCGAGCAGTACTTC.

In regard to this clone: A read error may produce the germline difference seen at one junction end. The rearrangement uses TRBV11-2 and TRBJ2-2; D is perhaps TRBD2 (6 bases). The CDR3 runs to 14 residues. Germline lookup yields CDR1 SGHAT and CDR2 FQNNGV. CDR3 sequence (DNA): TGTGCCAGCAGCCCGGCGGGGAACCCCGGGGAGCTGTTTTTT. Its translation is CASSPAGNPGELFF.

The V gene is TRBV6-1, the J gene TRBJ2-2; a weak D match, TRBD1 (8 bases). The CDR3 contains 15 residues. Germline CDR1 reads MNHNS; CDR2 reads SASEGT. Between the trimmed V and J ends, which lost 10 bases and 5 bases, there was a span of 20 bases. The CDR3 reads CATYTGGELTGELFF. The CDR3 coding sequence is TGTGCCACCTACACAGGGGGGGAACTGACCGGGGAGCTGTTTTTT.